Listed here are 18 T cell receptor beta chains from one sample, sequenced in a study of PD-L1 blockade in urothelial cancer. TCRdb's table, derived via immunoSEQ multiplex PCR, lists solely in-frame clones and lacks some. The table includes roughly 16,000 clones, approximately 90% detected once. Time point reported: pretreatment peripheral blood. The source was PBMCs, collected around atezolizumab (anti-PD-L1) treatment. The receptor source for this set is a man in his 70s with urothelial cancer.

The chain carries TRBV7-9 and TRBJ2-7, with TRBD1 matching over 12 bases. Trimming at V came to 5 bases and at J to 6 bases, leaving 8 bases not matched to a gene. This CDR3 spans 15 amino acids. Per germline, CDR1 SEHNR and CDR2 FQNEAQ (reference sequence). The CDR3 here is CASSQQGQGAGEQYF. CDR3 sequence (DNA): TGTGCCAGCAGCCAGCAGGGACAGGGGGCCGGCGAGCAGTACTTC.

The chain employs TRBV11-2 and TRBJ2-1, with 9 bases identical to TRBD2. CDR3 size: 15 residues. V was pared by 4 bases and J by 3 bases, with 4 bases of the junction left unmatched. Germline V gives CDR1 SGHAT, CDR2 FQNNGV. CDR3 nucleotides: TGTGCCAGCAGCTCGGGACTAGCTGGCTACAATGAGCAGTTCTTC. As protein: CASSSGLAGYNEQFF.

The gene calls are TRBV28 and TRBJ1-2; 11 positions match TRBD1. The V gene end was trimmed by 8 bases and the J gene end by 7 bases; junction bases not matched to a gene: 6. The length of the CDR3 is 13 residues. In germline, CDR1 is MDHEN, CDR2 SYDVKM. CDR3: CASRGQGESGYTF. In DNA, the CDR3 is TGTGCCAGCCGGGGACAGGGGGAGAGTGGCTACACCTTC.

The V call is TRBV7-9, the J call TRBJ1-1; a weak D match, TRBD1 (5 bases). CDR3 length: 15 residues. The germline CDR1 and CDR2 sequences are SEHNR and FQNEAQ (reference sequence). Trimming removed 4 bases from V and 1 base from J, with 13 bases in between. The CDR3 DNA is TGTGCCAGCAGCTCCGGGCGGAGGGGGAACACTGAAGCTTTCTTT. This sequence encodes CASSSGRRGNTEAFF.

For the CDR3, the DNA is TGCGCCAGCAGCTACCCGTCGGGTAGCACAGATACGCAGTATTTT. Its protein is CASSYPSGSTDTQYF. This sequence joins TRBV5-1 and TRBJ2-3; no clear D gene. V gave up 3 bases and J gave up 0 bases, with 11 bases separating them. The CDR3 extends over 15 amino acids. The V gene's germline CDR1 is SGHRS and CDR2 YFSETQ. Filled out from reference TRBV5-1 and TRBJ2-3, the complete variable domain reads KAGVTQTPRYLIKTRGQQVTLSCSPISGHRSVSWYQQTPGQGLQFLFEYFSETQRNKGNFPGRFSGRQFSNSRSEMNVSTLELGDSALYLCASSYPSGSTDTQYFGPGTRLTVL.

The CDR3 region has the DNA TGTGCCAGCAGCTCGGGACTAGCGGCATCCTACAATGAGCAGTTCTTC. Encoded protein: CASSSGLAASYNEQFF. This sequence joins TRBV9 and TRBJ2-1, with TRBD2 matching over 11 bases. The CDR3 is 16 amino acids. With V trimmed by 4 bases and J by 1 base, 4 bases remained unmatched. Per germline, CDR1 SGDLS and CDR2 YYNGEE.

The rearrangement links TRBV19 to TRBJ1-2; TRBD1 aligns across 9 bases. Losses at the gene ends were 3 bases for V and 7 bases for J; bases not matched to a gene: 6. The CDR3 has 14 amino acids. The germline gives CDR1 LNHDA, CDR2 SQIVND (reference sequence). CDR3 sequence: CASSIRDRVSGYTF. CDR3 DNA: TGTGCCAGTAGTATCCGGGACAGGGTCTCTGGCTACACCTTC.

V gene TRBV5-1 combines with J gene TRBJ1-4; possible D gene TRBD1, 6 bases. The CDR3 loop spans 14 amino acids. Germline V CDR1 and CDR2: SGHRS, YFSETQ. V shed 3 bases and J shed 7 bases, with 13 bases lying between them. CDR3 sequence: CASSSGDFGEKLFF. CDR3 DNA sequence: TGCGCCAGCAGCTCAGGGGATTTCGGTGAAAAACTGTTTTTT.

This clone has only a few counts. This chain joins TRBV30 and TRBJ1-1; the D is unclear. CDR3 length equals 13 residues. V was pared by 3 bases and J by 1 base, with 9 bases between. Germline V gene data show CDR1 as GTSNPN and CDR2 as SVGIG (reference sequence). The CDR3, as DNA: TGTGCCTGGAGCCAAGGAGCGAACACTGAAGCTTTCTTT. It encodes CAWSQGANTEAFF.

The chain recombines TRBV29-1 with TRBJ2-2; 7 bases align to TRBD2. The CDR3 has 13 amino acids. Germline V gene lookup returns CDR1 SQVTM and CDR2 ANQGSEA. The J segment lost 6 bases and the V segment lost 5 bases, leaving 6 bases of the junction unmatched. CDR3 bases: TGCAGCGTTCTTCAGGCGGGGGCCGGGGAGCTGTTTTTT. As protein: CSVLQAGAGELFF.

This chain uses TRBV27 with TRBJ1-6; 8 nucleotides line up with TRBD1. CDR3 size: 15 residues. The V gene end was trimmed by 7 bases and the J gene end by 7 bases; junction bases not matched to a gene: 9. Germline V gene data show CDR1 as MNHEY and CDR2 as SMNVEV (reference sequence). The CDR3 nucleotides are TGTGCCAGCATGCCTGGACAGGGCTTAAATTCACCCCTCCACTTT. Encoded protein: CASMPGQGLNSPLHF.

The chain is built from TRBV6-6 and TRBJ2-5; 12 bases fit TRBD1. Germline V gives CDR1 MNHNY, CDR2 SVGAGI (reference sequence). V shed 5 bases and J 5 bases; nucleotides not matched to a gene: 6. The CDR3 is 15 residues long. The CDR3 is CASSLRDRGPETQYF. Here the CDR3 DNA reads TGTGCCAGCAGTCTCCGGGACAGGGGGCCGGAGACCCAGTACTTC.

The V and J genes are TRBV29-1 and TRBJ1-1, with D unclear. The germline V gene has CDR1 SQVTM and CDR2 ANQGSEA. This CDR3 is 13 amino acids long. V lost 7 bases, J lost 1 base, and 13 bases lay in between. The chain's CDR3 is CSAVVQPNTEAFF. The CDR3 DNA follows: TGCAGCGCCGTAGTACAGCCGAACACTGAAGCTTTCTTT.

This clone is a singleton in its sample. This sequence joins TRBV19 and TRBJ1-1; D may be TRBD1 (5 bases). Germline V CDR1 and CDR2: LNHDA, SQIVND (reference sequence). The CDR3 is made up of 15 amino acids. Trimming took 3 bases from V and 6 from J, leaving 17 bases between them. CDR3 sequence reads: CASSMGGGYYPEAFF. CDR3 coding DNA: TGTGCCAGTAGTATGGGGGGAGGGTATTACCCTGAAGCTTTCTTT.

The rearrangement joins TRBV2 to TRBJ2-3; no clear D gene. CDR1 is SNHLY and CDR2 is FYNNEI in the germline V gene. This CDR3 comprises 14 residues. Trimming removed 9 bases from V and 3 bases from J, with 16 bases in between. The CDR3 DNA sequence: TGTGCCAGACACCATGTTATGTTGACAGATACGCAGTATTTT. It codes for CARHHVMLTDTQYF.

The chain links TRBV7-9 to TRBJ1-1; the D gene is possibly TRBD1 (5 bases). Germline CDR1 and CDR2: SEHNR and FQNEAQ (reference sequence). Trimming pared 4 bases from V and 6 bases from J, leaving 15 bases between. The CDR3 is 14 amino acids. This CDR3 is CASSSTHPRAEAFF. In DNA, the CDR3 is TGTGCCAGCAGCTCAACTCACCCCAGGGCTGAAGCTTTCTTT.

The CDR3 spells CASSLAGQTEAFF. The CDR3 coding sequence is TGTGCCAGCAGCTTAGCGGGACAGACAGAAGCTTTCTTT. This chain links TRBV7-9 with TRBJ1-1, with 7 positions matching TRBD1. Germline CDR1 SEHNR, CDR2 FQNEAQ (reference sequence). V dropped 0 bases and J dropped 8; count of bases not matched to a gene: 3. This CDR3 has 13 amino acids.

V gene TRBV5-4 combines with J gene TRBJ2-5; the D is unclear. CDR3 length: 14 residues. Deletions cut 3 bases from V and 7 bases from J, with 16 bases between. CDR1 SGHNT and CDR2 YYREEE come from the germline V gene (reference sequence). The CDR3 DNA follows: TGTGCCAGCAGCTCCCCCCACCCCCCAGGGACCCAGTACTTC. Protein sequence: CASSSPHPPGTQYF.